This is a list of T cell receptor beta chains from one sample in a study of CD8 T cells in Susac syndrome. TCRdb passed the immunoSEQ multiplex PCR reads through MiXCR, listing each CDR3 protein once. The sample consists of 200,000 to 300,000 distinct CDR3 sequences, about 96% of them appearing once. Specimen: CD4+ T cells from PBMCs. These receptor sequences come from a human donor with Susac syndrome. Both conserved end residues are part of each CDR3. A D gene is named only where the DNA matches it firmly. Some rows have no size entry. The others give once, few or many, or a class for an expanded clone.

cdr3_nt	cdr3_aa	clone_size	v_call	d_call	j_call
TGTGCCATCAGTGAGTCGAGGCAGAAGAATCAGCCCCAGCATTTT	CAISESRQKNQPQHF	once	TRBV10-3	.	TRBJ1-5
TGTGCCAGCAGTGGGGACAGGGTCTCTGCTTTCTTT	CASSGDRVSAFF	.	TRBV27	TRBD1	TRBJ1-1
TGCAGTGCTAGACCTCAGACCGGGGCCAACGTCCTGACTTTC	CSARPQTGANVLTF	.	TRBV20-1	.	TRBJ2-6
TGCAGCGTACACTCTAGCGCGACCTACGAGCAGTACTTC	CSVHSSATYEQYF	.	TRBV29-1	.	TRBJ2-7
TGTGCCAGCAGCTCGGTGGGGCGGGAGGGCCCGAATGAGCAGTTCTTC	CASSSVGREGPNEQFF	.	TRBV28	TRBD2	TRBJ2-1
TGTGCCAGCAGCCGGACTAGGCGGGAGACCCAGTACTTC	CASSRTRRETQYF	once	TRBV7-2	TRBD2	TRBJ2-5
TGTGCCAGCAGTTCTACTACCGACCTAAACTATGGCTACACCTTC	CASSSTTDLNYGYTF	.	TRBV12-3/TRBV12-4	.	TRBJ1-2
TGCAGTGCTAGTGAACCTAGCGGGATGGGGCCCAAAAACATTCAGTACTTC	CSASEPSGMGPKNIQYF	.	TRBV20-1	TRBD2	TRBJ2-4
TGTGCCAGCAGCTTTAGCCAGGGACAGAACTATGGCTACACCTTC	CASSFSQGQNYGYTF	.	TRBV7-2	TRBD1	TRBJ1-2
TGCAGTGCTCCGCGTCAGGGGGTGCTGAGGGGCTACACCTTC	CSAPRQGVLRGYTF	.	TRBV20-1	TRBD1	TRBJ1-2
TGTGCCAGCAGTTTCGGGGCCATCTACGAGCAGTACTTC	CASSFGAIYEQYF	.	TRBV12-3/TRBV12-4	.	TRBJ2-7
TGTGCCAGCAGTTACTCAGCGCTAGCGGGAGGGACCCAGTACTTC	CASSYSALAGGTQYF	.	TRBV6-5	TRBD2	TRBJ2-5
TGTGCCTGGAGTGCGGCTTCCCTAACCATATATTTT	CAWSAASLTIYF	.	TRBV30	.	TRBJ1-3
TGCGCCAGCAGCCAAGATACCCCACTAGCGGGAGCCCGGGAGACCCAGTACTTC	CASSQDTPLAGARETQYF	.	TRBV4-1	TRBD2	TRBJ2-5
TGTGCCAGCCTAGGGGGAGGGACTAGCAATCAGCCCCAGCATTTT	CASLGGGTSNQPQHF	.	TRBV12-3/TRBV12-4	.	TRBJ1-5
TGCAGCGTTGAAGAGCTACCGGGACAGGGAGGCCTAAACACCATATATTTT	CSVEELPGQGGLNTIYF	.	TRBV29-1	TRBD1	TRBJ1-3
TGTGCCAGCAGCCCTGACCCACCTAGCGCCAGAGGCGAGCAGTACTTC	CASSPDPPSARGEQYF	.	TRBV6-1	.	TRBJ2-7
TGCAGTGCTAGAAGATCCGGGGGCGTCTCCTACGAGCAGTACTTC	CSARRSGGVSYEQYF	.	TRBV20-1	.	TRBJ2-7
TGCGCCAGCAGAAGGACTAGCGGGAAAGAGACCCAGTACTTC	CASRRTSGKETQYF	.	TRBV5-1	TRBD2	TRBJ2-5
TGTGCCATCAGTAAGGAAGGACTAGCGGGAGACAATGAGCAGTTCTTC	CAISKEGLAGDNEQFF	.	TRBV10-3	TRBD2	TRBJ2-1
TGTGCCAGCAGACCCTGGGACAGGGGCTACGAGCAGTACTTC	CASRPWDRGYEQYF	.	TRBV27	TRBD1	TRBJ2-7
TGTGCCAGCAGCGAGTATATCACCGGGGAGCTGTTTTTT	CASSEYITGELFF	.	TRBV9	.	TRBJ2-2
TGTGCCAGCAGCCGCTCCTATGGCTACACCTTC	CASSRSYGYTF	.	TRBV3-1	.	TRBJ1-2
TGTGCCAGCAGGCAGGGAACTGAAGCTTTCTTT	CASRQGTEAFF	.	TRBV7-9	.	TRBJ1-1